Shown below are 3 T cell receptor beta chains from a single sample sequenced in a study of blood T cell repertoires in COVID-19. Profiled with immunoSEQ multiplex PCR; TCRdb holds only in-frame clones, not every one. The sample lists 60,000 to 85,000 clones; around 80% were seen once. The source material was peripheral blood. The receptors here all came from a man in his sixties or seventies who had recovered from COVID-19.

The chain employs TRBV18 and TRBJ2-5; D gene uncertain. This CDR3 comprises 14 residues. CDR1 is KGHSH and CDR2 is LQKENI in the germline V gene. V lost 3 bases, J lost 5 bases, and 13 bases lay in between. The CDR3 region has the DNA TGTGCCAGCTCACCTTCTACTGCGGCGGAGACCCAGTACTTC. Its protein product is CASSPSTAAETQYF.

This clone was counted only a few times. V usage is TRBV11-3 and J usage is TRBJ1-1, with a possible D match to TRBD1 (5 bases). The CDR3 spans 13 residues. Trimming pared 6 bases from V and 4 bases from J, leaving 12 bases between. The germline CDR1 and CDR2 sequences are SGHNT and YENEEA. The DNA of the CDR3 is TGTGCCAGCAGAGCAGGGATTAGCACTGAAGCTTTCTTT. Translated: CASRAGISTEAFF. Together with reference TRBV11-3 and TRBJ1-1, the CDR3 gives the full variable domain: EAGVVQSPRYKIIEKKQPVAFWCNPISGHNTLYWYLQNLGQGPELLIRYENEEAVDDSQLPKDRFSAERLKGVDSTLKIQPAELGDSAVYLCASRAGISTEAFFGQGTRLTVV.

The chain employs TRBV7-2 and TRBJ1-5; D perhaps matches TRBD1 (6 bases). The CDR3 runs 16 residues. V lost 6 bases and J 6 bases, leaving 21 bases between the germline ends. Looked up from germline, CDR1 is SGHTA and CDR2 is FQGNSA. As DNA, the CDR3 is TGTGCCAGCAGTTTAAACGCGGGGGGCGTGGGTCAGCCCCAGCATTTT. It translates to CASSLNAGGVGQPQHF.